The 10 T cell receptor beta chains given below trace back to one sample, sequenced in a study of blood T cell repertoires in COVID-19. Data came from immunoSEQ multiplex PCR; TCRdb stores just in-frame clones and leaves some out. Of 88,000 or so clones listed, approximately 85% are singletons. Sample: peripheral blood. These receptors came from a man between 60 and 75 years old with acute or convalescent COVID-19.

The chain recombines TRBV7-9 with TRBJ2-1, with 9 bases aligning to TRBD2. Germline CDR1 reads SEHNR; CDR2 reads FQNEAQ (reference sequence). The CDR3 totals 16 residues. The trim removed 4 bases at V and 0 bases at J, leaving 4 bases unmatched. Written as DNA, the CDR3 is TGTGCCAGCAGCTACGAAGCGGGAGGCTCCTACAATGAGCAGTTCTTC. The encoded protein is CASSYEAGGSYNEQFF.

The chain is built from TRBV4-2 and TRBJ2-1, with TRBD2 matching 11 bases. Germline V gives CDR1 LGHNA, CDR2 YNFKEQ. This CDR3 has 18 residues. With 3 bases clipped from V and 3 bases from J, the junction kept 10 bases outside the gene matches. In DNA, the CDR3 is TGTGCCAGCAGCCAGACTAGCGGGGTACCTGGGGGCTACAATGAGCAGTTCTTC. Residues: CASSQTSGVPGGYNEQFF.

V is TRBV19 and J is TRBJ2-1, with D hard to call. V shed 5 bases and J shed 7 bases, with 24 bases lying between them. Germline V CDR1 and CDR2: LNHDA, SQIVND (reference sequence). The CDR3 runs to 17 residues. CDR3 coding DNA: TGTGCCAGTAGTGTTCCCCGTGGTTCAGCGACTGGTAATGAGCAGTTCTTC. Residues: CASSVPRGSATGNEQFF.

V is TRBV19 and J is TRBJ2-2, with 8 bases fitting TRBD2. With V trimmed by 1 base and J by 7 bases, 5 bases remained unmatched. CDR3 length: 15 amino acids. In germline, CDR1 is LNHDA, CDR2 SQIVND (reference sequence). The CDR3 loop is CASSIAGGQVGELFF. The CDR3 DNA follows: TGTGCCAGTAGTATAGCGGGGGGGCAAGTCGGGGAGCTGTTTTTT.

The chain employs TRBV5-8 and TRBJ1-1; D remains unclear. CDR1 and CDR2 (germline): SGHTS, YDEGEE. V was clipped by 5 bases and J by 2 bases, with 13 bases between them. The CDR3 runs to 14 residues. The CDR3 region is CASSSMMSNTEAFF. The CDR3 coding sequence is TGTGCCAGCAGTTCCATGATGAGTAACACTGAAGCTTTCTTT. The full variable domain, completed using reference TRBV5-8 and TRBJ1-1, is EAGVTQSPTHLIKTRGQQATLRCSPISGHTSVYWYQQALGLGLQFLLWYDEGEERNRGNFPPRFSGRQFPNYSSELNVNALELEDSALYLCASSSMMSNTEAFFGQGTRLTVV.

The rearrangement links TRBV5-5 to TRBJ1-6, with a possible D match to TRBD1 (5 bases). This CDR3 is 16 amino acids long. The V gene lost 3 bases and the J gene lost 10 bases, with 20 bases spanning the gap. Germline V CDR1 and CDR2: SGHKS, YYEKEE (reference sequence). Written as DNA, the CDR3 is TGTGCCAGCAGCTGGGACGGAGGGCCCAGGGAGTCACCCCTCCACTTT. Its protein product is CASSWDGGPRESPLHF.

This chain connects TRBV7-2 to TRBJ2-5; the match to TRBD1 covers 8 bases. There are 14 residues in the CDR3. CDR1 is SGHTA, CDR2 FQGNSA, per germline. V lost 4 bases, J lost 4 bases, and 5 bases stayed unmatched. The CDR3 protein is CASSSDRGPETQYF. The CDR3, as DNA: TGTGCCAGCAGCTCTGACAGGGGCCCAGAGACCCAGTACTTC.

The rearrangement uses TRBV7-2 and TRBJ1-5; D unclear. Trimming took off 0 bases at V and 5 bases at J, with 11 bases between the two ends. Germline V gene sequence: CDR1 SGHTA, CDR2 FQGNSA. The CDR3 is made up of 15 amino acids. CDR3 DNA sequence: TGTGCCAGCAGCTTAGCTGGGCTCGCACATCAGCCCCAGCATTTT. Protein: CASSLAGLAHQPQHF.

This sequence joins TRBV27 and TRBJ2-2; TRBD2 is a possible D gene (9 bases). Germline lookup yields CDR1 MNHEY and CDR2 SMNVEV (reference sequence). The germline V and J ends were trimmed by 5 bases and 7 bases, with 23 bases remaining between them. The length of the CDR3 is 17 residues. Here the CDR3 reads CASSQGLARDRGGELFF. For the CDR3, the DNA is TGTGCCAGCAGTCAAGGACTAGCGCGAGACAGGGGCGGGGAGCTGTTTTTT.

The V call is TRBV19, the J call TRBJ2-7; possibly TRBD2 for D (5 bases). This CDR3 has 17 residues. CDR1 is LNHDA, CDR2 SQIVND, per germline (reference sequence). Trimming shortened V by 5 bases and J by 6 bases, and 26 bases separated the two germline ends. Here the CDR3 reads CASSPTREGRMHIEQYF. The CDR3 DNA is TGTGCCAGTAGTCCCACCCGAGAGGGCCGTATGCACATCGAGCAGTACTTC.